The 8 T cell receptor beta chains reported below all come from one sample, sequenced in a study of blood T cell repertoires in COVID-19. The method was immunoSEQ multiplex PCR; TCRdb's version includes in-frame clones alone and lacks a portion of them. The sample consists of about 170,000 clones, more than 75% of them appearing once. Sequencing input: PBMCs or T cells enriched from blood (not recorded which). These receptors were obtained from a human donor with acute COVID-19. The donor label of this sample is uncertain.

CDR3 sequence (DNA): TGTGCCACAAAATCCGGGACACTTACCGGGGAGCTGTTTTTT. Protein product: CATKSGTLTGELFF. The chain recombines TRBV19 with TRBJ2-2; the D gene is possibly TRBD1 (6 bases). The CDR3 length is 14 residues. Trimming left V 10 bases short and J 5 bases short, with 17 bases between. Germline V lookup: CDR1 LNHDA, CDR2 SQIVND (reference sequence).

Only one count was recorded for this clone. CDR3 coding DNA: TGTGCCAGTATGGCTCACGGGAGCCTAGCGGCTGAGCAGTTCTTC. Encoded protein: CASMAHGSLAAEQFF. This sequence joins TRBV19 and TRBJ2-1; 7 positions agree with TRBD2. There are 15 residues in the CDR3. V was clipped by 7 bases and J by 9 bases; unmatched bases: 15. Germline CDR1 is LNHDA and CDR2 is SQIVND (reference sequence).

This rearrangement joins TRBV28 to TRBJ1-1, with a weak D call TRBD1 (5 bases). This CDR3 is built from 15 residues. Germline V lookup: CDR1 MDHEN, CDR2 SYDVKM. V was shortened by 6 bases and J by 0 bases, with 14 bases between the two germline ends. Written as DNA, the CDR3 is TGTGCCAGCAGCACAGGACGCCGGGTGAACACTGAAGCTTTCTTT. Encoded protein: CASSTGRRVNTEAFF.

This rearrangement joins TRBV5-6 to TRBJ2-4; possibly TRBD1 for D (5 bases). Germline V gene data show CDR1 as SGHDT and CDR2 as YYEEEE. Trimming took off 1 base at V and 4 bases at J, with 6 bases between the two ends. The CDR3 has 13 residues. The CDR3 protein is CASSLTGKNIQYF. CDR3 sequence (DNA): TGTGCCAGCAGCTTGACAGGAAAAAACATTCAGTACTTC.

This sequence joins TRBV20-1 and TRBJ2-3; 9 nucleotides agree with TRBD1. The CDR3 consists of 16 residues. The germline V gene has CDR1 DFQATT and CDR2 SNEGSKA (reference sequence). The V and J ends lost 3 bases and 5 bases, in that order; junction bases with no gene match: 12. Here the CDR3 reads CSASPTGTGLLDTQYF. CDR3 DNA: TGCAGTGCTAGTCCTACCGGGACAGGGTTGTTAGATACGCAGTATTTT.

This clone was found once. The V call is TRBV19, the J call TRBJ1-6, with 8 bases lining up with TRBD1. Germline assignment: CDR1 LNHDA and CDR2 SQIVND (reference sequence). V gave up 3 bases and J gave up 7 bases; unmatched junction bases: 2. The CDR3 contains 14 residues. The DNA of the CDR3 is TGTGCCAGTAGTATGGACAGGGACAATTCACCCCTCCACTTT. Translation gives CASSMDRDNSPLHF.

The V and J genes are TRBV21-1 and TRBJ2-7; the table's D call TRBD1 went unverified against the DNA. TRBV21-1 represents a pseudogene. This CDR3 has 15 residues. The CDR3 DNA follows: TGTGCCAGCAGCAAAGATAGGGGGTTCAGCCACGAGCAGTACTTC. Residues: CASSKDRGFSHEQYF.

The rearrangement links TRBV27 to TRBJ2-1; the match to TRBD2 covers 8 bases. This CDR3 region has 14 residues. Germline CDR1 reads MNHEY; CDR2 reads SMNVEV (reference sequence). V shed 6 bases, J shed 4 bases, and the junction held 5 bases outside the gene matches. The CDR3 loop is CASSGIAGYNEQFF. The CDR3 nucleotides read TGTGCCAGCAGCGGTATAGCGGGGTACAATGAGCAGTTCTTC.